These T cell receptor beta chains were read from a single sample in a study of technical replicates of blood from a handful of donors. Sequencing was performed with immunoSEQ multiplex PCR; in TCRdb, only in-frame clones are kept and a portion is missing. The top ten clones hold 0.36% of a sample with 85,000 to 95,000 clones, about 95% of them seen once. The specimen sequenced was T cells isolated from PBMCs. Source of these receptors: a human donor in good health. Both conserved end residues are part of each CDR3. Each record gives: clone size, D gene, J gene, V gene, CDR3 DNA, CDR3 protein. The D gene is left open where the match is weak. Clone size appears in some rows only: once, few, many, or a class for an expanded clone.

>-|TRBD1|TRBJ1-1|TRBV19
TGTGCCAGTAAGACAGGGTTGTACACTGAAGCTTTCTTT
CASKTGLYTEAFF
>-|TRBD1|TRBJ2-1|TRBV4-3
TGCGCCAGCAGCCAGGAGACAGGGGCCCTGGGTAATGAGCAGTTCTTC
CASSQETGALGNEQFF
>once|-|TRBJ2-3|TRBV30
TGTGCCTGGAGTTATTCCAGTAGCACAGATACGCAGTATTTT
CAWSYSSSTDTQYF
>-|TRBD1|TRBJ1-1|TRBV11-3
TGTGCCAGCAGCCGTAGACAGGGGGTAAACACTGAAGCTTTCTTT
CASSRRQGVNTEAFF
>-|TRBD2|TRBJ2-5|TRBV6-5
TGTGCCAGCAGTTATTTAAGGAGCGGGAGGGACGAGACCCAGTACTTC
CASSYLRSGRDETQYF
>once|-|TRBJ2-5|TRBV6-1
TGTGCCAGCAGTGAGAGACAAAGCGGTCGGGAGACCCAGTACTTC
CASSERQSGRETQYF
>once|-|TRBJ2-5|TRBV6-1
TGTGCCAGCAGTGAAGGAGGGATCCAAGAGACCCAGTACTTC
CASSEGGIQETQYF
>once|-|TRBJ1-1|TRBV4-3
TGCGCCAGCAGCCCTCGCGCAGGGAACACTGAAGCTTTCTTT
CASSPRAGNTEAFF
>-|-|TRBJ1-2|TRBV30
TGTGCCTGGAGTGTCAGTAACTATGGCTACACCTTC
CAWSVSNYGYTF
>-|-|TRBJ1-2|TRBV28
TGTGCCAGCAGTGCCAGGGTGGAATACTATGGCTACACCTTC
CASSARVEYYGYTF
>-|TRBD2|TRBJ2-3|TRBV19
TGTGCCAGTAGTATATTTCGGGGAGGGGATACGCAGTATTTT
CASSIFRGGDTQYF
>-|-|TRBJ2-7|TRBV29-1
TGCAGCGTTAAAGGATCCAGGGCACACAACTCCTACGAGCAGTACTTC
CSVKGSRAHNSYEQYF
>-|-|TRBJ1-1|TRBV27
TGTGCCAGCAGTTTAATGGTTGGGGGGGGCACTGAAGCTTTCTTT
CASSLMVGGGTEAFF
>-|-|TRBJ2-5|TRBV9
TGTGCCAGCAGCGTCTTGTTGGAGACCCAGTACTTC
CASSVLLETQYF
>-|-|TRBJ2-2|TRBV19
TGTGCCAGTACGGACTGGAGGAACACCGGGGAGCTGTTTTTT
CASTDWRNTGELFF
>-|-|TRBJ2-7|TRBV6-5
TGTGCCAGCAGTTACTCGTCAGGGGAAAGAGCCTACGAGCAGTACTTC
CASSYSSGERAYEQYF
>few|-|TRBJ1-1|TRBV29-1
TGCAGCGCCCAACAGGGAGAAGCTTTCTTT
CSAQQGEAFF
>-|-|TRBJ2-7|TRBV7-2
TGTGCCAGCAGGGAGAGGGTCTCTCAGCCCGAGCAGTACTTC
CASRERVSQPEQYF
>-|TRBD1|TRBJ2-1|TRBV19
TGTGCCACGAACCCGGGACAGGGGTACAATGAGCAGTTCTTC
CATNPGQGYNEQFF
>once|-|TRBJ2-1|TRBV19
TGTGCCAGTAGTCTCGACTTGAACAATGAGCAGTTCTTC
CASSLDLNNEQFF
>-|-|TRBJ2-7|TRBV6-1
TGTGCCACTTATCACGGGACTGTCCGGGACGAGCAGTACTTC
CATYHGTVRDEQYF
>once|-|TRBJ2-7|TRBV19
TGTGCCAGTAGCGGGTATGATTCCTACGAGCAGTACTTC
CASSGYDSYEQYF
>-|-|TRBJ1-1|TRBV4-2
TGTGCCAGCAGCCAAGGGTTCGGCAGACAAGATCAGGGTGAAGCTTTCTTT
CASSQGFGRQDQGEAFF
>-|-|TRBJ2-3|TRBV5-1
TGCGCCAGCAGCGCCCTTGTAGAAGATACGCAGTATTTT
CASSALVEDTQYF
>-|-|TRBJ1-5|TRBV18
TGTGCCAGCTCACCTCGGGGGGGTAAGGGCAATCAGCCCCAGCATTTT
CASSPRGGKGNQPQHF
>-|TRBD2|TRBJ2-3|TRBV5-4
TGTGCCAGCAGCCAGGGACTAGCGGGGAGCACAGATACGCAGTATTTT
CASSQGLAGSTDTQYF
>once|TRBD2|TRBJ2-1|TRBV5-1
TGCGCCAGCAGCATAGGACTAGCGTCGTACAATGAGCAGTTCTTC
CASSIGLASYNEQFF
>-|-|TRBJ2-7|TRBV18
TGTGCCAGCTCACCAAAGCGAACTATTTCCTACGAGCAGTACTTC
CASSPKRTISYEQYF
>-|TRBD1|TRBJ1-1|TRBV5-1
TGCGCCAGCAGCTTGGATCAGGGGGCTGGTACTGAAGCTTTCTTT
CASSLDQGAGTEAFF
>-|-|TRBJ1-5|TRBV9
TGTGCCAGCAGCGCCCTTCCCACGGAGCCCCAGCATTTT
CASSALPTEPQHF
>-|-|TRBJ1-2|TRBV5-1
TGCGCCAGCAGCTTGGTAAGCGGTGATGGCTACACCTTC
CASSLVSGDGYTF
>-|TRBD2|TRBJ2-1|TRBV28
TGTGCCAGCAGTCCTCTAGCGGGAGGGCCCAATGAGCAGTTCTTC
CASSPLAGGPNEQFF
>-|TRBD1|TRBJ1-1|TRBV4-1
TGCGCCAGCAGCCCCTCGGGACAGGGTCTCCTTACGAACACTGAAGCTTTCTTT
CASSPSGQGLLTNTEAFF
>-|-|TRBJ2-5|TRBV19
TGTGCCACCAAAGCCGGAGGTAGCGGAGAAGAGACCCAGTACTTC
CATKAGGSGEETQYF
>-|-|TRBJ1-1|TRBV5-6
TGTGCCAGCAGCTTCTTCCTAGCGGGGAACACTGAAGCTTTCTTT
CASSFFLAGNTEAFF
>-|TRBD2|TRBJ2-7|TRBV19
TGTGCCAGTAGTATAGATGGGAGGGGATTTCTAGAGCAGTACTTC
CASSIDGRGFLEQYF
>-|TRBD1|TRBJ1-2|TRBV6-6
TGTGCCACTACACAGGACAGGACTCATTATGGCTACACCTTC
CATTQDRTHYGYTF
>-|-|TRBJ2-3|TRBV28
TGTGCCAGCAGTTTACGCCTAGAGACAGACCTTGGAGATACGCAGTATTTT
CASSLRLETDLGDTQYF
>-|TRBD1|TRBJ1-2|TRBV2
TGTGCCAGCAGTGAAGCGCTTCTCAGGGACAGCGGCTACACCTTC
CASSEALLRDSGYTF
>-|TRBD1|TRBJ1-1|TRBV2
TGTGCCAGCAGGGACAGGTTGCGGGGCACTGAAGCTTTCTTT
CASRDRLRGTEAFF
>-|-|TRBJ2-3|TRBV15
TGTGCCACCAGCAGAGGGATAGGGCAGGGGACAGATACGCAGTATTTT
CATSRGIGQGTDTQYF
>-|-|TRBJ2-1|TRBV7-9
TGTGCCAGCAGCTTAATAACAGGTTACAATGAGCAGTTCTTC
CASSLITGYNEQFF
>few|-|TRBJ1-1|TRBV15
TGTGCCACCAGCAGGACAGGGAACACTGAAGCTTTCTTT
CATSRTGNTEAFF
>-|-|TRBJ2-7|TRBV9
TGTGCCAGCAGCCCTGGACTCCTTACCTACGAGCAGTACTTC
CASSPGLLTYEQYF
>-|TRBD1|TRBJ1-5|TRBV18
TGTGCCAGCTCATCCGGGACAGGGGGTTATAGCAATCAGCCCCAGCATTTT
CASSSGTGGYSNQPQHF
>-|-|TRBJ2-1|TRBV11-3
TGTGCCAGCAGCTTAGGACTGTACAATGAGCAGTTCTTC
CASSLGLYNEQFF
>-|TRBD2|TRBJ2-1|TRBV6-1
TGTGCCAGCAGTGAACTAGCGGGATACAATGAGCAGTTCTTC
CASSELAGYNEQFF
>few|-|TRBJ1-1|TRBV30
TGTGCCTGGAGAGGGGTAAGCACTGAAGCTTTCTTT
CAWRGVSTEAFF
>-|TRBD2|TRBJ2-2|TRBV11-2
TGTGCCAGCAGCTTATATGCGAGCGGGATAAACACCGGGGAGCTGTTTTTT
CASSLYASGINTGELFF
>-|TRBD1|TRBJ1-1|TRBV6-1
TGTGCCAGCAGGACCCGACAGGGAAACACTGAAGCTTTCTTT
CASRTRQGNTEAFF